The 19 T cell receptor beta chains reported below all come from one sample, sequenced in a study of blood T cell repertoires in COVID-19. Sequencing used immunoSEQ multiplex PCR; TCRdb keeps in-frame clones, though not all of them. The sample holds over 250,000 clones, around 87% seen once. Sequencing was performed on PBMCs or T cells enriched from blood (not recorded which). Source of these receptors: a woman aged 30 to 39 who had recovered from COVID-19.

The chain joins TRBV5-6 to TRBJ2-5; TRBD1 is a possible D gene (5 bases). The CDR3 has 13 amino acids. Germline CDR1 is SGHDT and CDR2 is YYEEEE. V shed 3 bases and J shed 5 bases, with 11 bases lying between them. Here the CDR3 DNA reads TGTGCCAGCAGCTCCAGGGCAGGGGAGACCCAGTACTTC. It specifies CASSSRAGETQYF.

The chain joins TRBV25-1 to TRBJ2-7; 7 positions match TRBD2. This CDR3 has 18 amino acids. V trimming: 2 bases; J trimming: 4 bases; junction bases outside the gene matches: 17. Germline CDR1 MGHDK, CDR2 SYGVNS. The CDR3 region has the DNA TGTGCCAGCAGTGAACCCCTAGACCCCGCGGGGGTTTTTTACGAGCAGTACTTC. It is translated as CASSEPLDPAGVFYEQYF.

The chain employs TRBV10-3 and TRBJ1-1; D perhaps matches TRBD1 (5 bases). The CDR3 is 17 amino acids. Germline loops: CDR1 ENHRY, CDR2 SYGVKD. The ends were cut back, 3 bases at V and 0 bases at J, with 17 bases in the middle. The CDR3 DNA reads TGTGCCATCAGTGACTTAGACAGAAGTAAGATGAACACTGAAGCTTTCTTT. Amino acid sequence: CAISDLDRSKMNTEAFF.

This sequence joins TRBV7-9 and TRBJ1-6; D unclear. The CDR3 contains 11 residues. Germline V gene data show CDR1 as SEHNR and CDR2 as FQNEAQ (reference sequence). Trimming removed 5 bases from V and 13 bases from J, with 9 bases in between. CDR3 sequence: CASSRPGPLHF. The CDR3, as DNA: TGTGCCAGCAGCCGACCGGGGCCCCTCCACTTT. The full variable domain, its missing parts supplied by reference TRBV7-9 and TRBJ1-6, is DTGVSQNPRHKITKRGQNVTFRCDPISEHNRLYWYRQTLGQGPEFLTYFQNEAQLEKSRLLSDRFSAERPKGSFSTLEIQRTEQGDSAMYLCASSRPGPLHFGNGTRLTVT.

The V gene is TRBV27, the J gene TRBJ1-2, with D maybe TRBD1 (6 bases). This CDR3 contains 13 residues. Germline CDR1 is MNHEY and CDR2 is SMNVEV (reference sequence). Trimming stripped 5 bases from V and 4 bases from J, with 11 bases between. The CDR3 bases are TGTGCCAGCAGTCCGGGGGGGGCCTATGGCTACACCTTC. Protein: CASSPGGAYGYTF.

The V call is TRBV29-1, the J call TRBJ1-1; 9 bases match TRBD1. The CDR3 is 14 amino acids. Looked up from germline, CDR1 is SQVTM and CDR2 is ANQGSEA. J gave up 5 bases and V 6 bases, and 10 bases lay outside the gene matches. The CDR3 is CSVSGPGQGTEAFF. CDR3 in DNA: TGCAGCGTCAGCGGCCCCGGACAGGGGACTGAAGCTTTCTTT.

The CDR3 sequence is CASSSGQGYGYTF. CDR3 coding DNA: TGTGCCAGCAGCTCGGGACAGGGCTATGGCTACACCTTC. The chain uses TRBV5-4 and TRBJ1-2, with TRBD1 matching 9 bases. The junction had 1 base not matched to a gene; V was cut back by 3 bases and J by 4 bases. Germline V CDR1 and CDR2: SGHNT, YYREEE (reference sequence). This CDR3 comprises 13 residues.

J is TRBJ1-3 and V is TRBV7-9, with 7 positions matching TRBD1. The J segment lost 7 bases and the V segment lost 2 bases, leaving 8 bases of the junction unmatched. Germline loops: CDR1 SEHNR, CDR2 FQNEAQ (reference sequence). The CDR3 loop spans 15 amino acids. The CDR3 DNA follows: TGTGCCAGCAGCTTATTAGGGGGCGGCCTTAACACCATATATTTT. The encoded protein is CASSLLGGGLNTIYF.

The rearrangement links TRBV2 to TRBJ2-3, with 12 nucleotides matching TRBD2. CDR1 and CDR2 from the germline V gene are SNHLY and FYNNEI. The CDR3 is 16 amino acids. V trimming: 3 bases; J trimming: 3 bases; junction bases outside the gene matches: 4. The CDR3 here is CASSDGLAGGTDTQYF. CDR3 sequence (DNA): TGTGCCAGCAGTGATGGCCTAGCGGGGGGGACAGATACGCAGTATTTT.

The rearrangement links TRBV2 to TRBJ2-7, with 7 bases identical to TRBD1. The germline V gene encodes CDR1 SNHLY and CDR2 FYNNEI. The CDR3 runs to 15 residues. V gave up 4 bases and J gave up 2 bases; unmatched junction bases: 8. CDR3 nucleotide sequence: TGTGCCAGCAGTGTCGGAAGGGACAGTACCTACGAGCAGTACTTC. Protein sequence: CASSVGRDSTYEQYF.

V gene TRBV29-1 combines with J gene TRBJ1-1; D uncertain. The CDR3 covers 14 residues. The ends were cut back, 4 bases at V and 0 bases at J, with 12 bases in the middle. CDR1 and CDR2 from the germline V gene are SQVTM and ANQGSEA. CDR3 in DNA: TGCAGCGTTGGCCAGGCATCCATGAACACTGAAGCTTTCTTT. Protein product: CSVGQASMNTEAFF.

This chain uses TRBV7-6 with TRBJ1-6; D remains unclear. The length of the CDR3 is 13 residues. Trimming took 5 bases from V and 10 from J, leaving 12 bases between them. Per germline, CDR1 SGHVS and CDR2 FNYEAQ. The CDR3 DNA reads TGTGCCAGCAGCCCCAATCTGAGGTCACCCCTCCACTTT. It translates to CASSPNLRSPLHF.

The chain is built from TRBV15 and TRBJ2-3; 9 nucleotides line up with TRBD2. Germline lookup yields CDR1 LNHNV and CDR2 YYDKDF (reference sequence). The V and J ends lost 1 base and 7 bases, in that order; junction bases with no gene match: 9. This CDR3 contains 16 residues. The CDR3 here is CATSRAGSGGRNTQYF. The CDR3 DNA reads TGTGCCACCAGCAGAGCTGGTAGCGGGGGCCGAAATACGCAGTATTTT. The variable domain in full, with the rest retrieved from reference TRBV15 and TRBJ2-3, is DAMVIQNPRYQVTQFGKPVTLSCSQTLNHNVMYWYQQKSSQAPKLLFHYYDKDFNNEADTPDNFQSRRPNTSFCFLDIRSPGLGDTAMYLCATSRAGSGGRNTQYFGPGTRLTVL.

The chain is built from TRBV3-1 (or the pseudogene TRBV3-2) and TRBJ1-6; D unresolved. V was trimmed by 3 bases and J by 7 bases, leaving 10 bases between them. This CDR3 is built from 14 residues. Germline CDR1 is LGHDT and CDR2 is YNNKEL (reference sequence). This CDR3 reads CASSHGQMNSPLHF. The CDR3 DNA reads as TGTGCCAGCAGCCATGGTCAGATGAATTCACCCCTCCACTTT.

The chain is built from TRBV7-2 and TRBJ2-3; D might be TRBD2 (6 bases). This CDR3 contains 14 residues. Germline CDR1 and CDR2: SGHTA and FQGNSA. Deletions cut 7 bases from V and 2 bases from J, with 13 bases between. CDR3 loop: CASMAGTVTDTQYF. In DNA, the CDR3 is TGTGCCAGCATGGCAGGGACTGTCACAGATACGCAGTATTTT. The variable domain in full, completed from reference TRBV7-2 and TRBJ2-3, reads GAGVSQSPSNKVTEKGKDVELRCDPISGHTALYWYRQSLGQGLEFLIYFQGNSAPDKSGLPSDRFSAERTGGSVSTLTIQRTQQEDSAVYLCASMAGTVTDTQYFGPGTRLTVL.

The V gene is TRBV10-3, the J gene TRBJ2-7; possibly TRBD1 for D (5 bases). The CDR3 has 13 amino acids. Between the trimmed V and J ends, which lost 4 bases and 5 bases, there was a span of 12 bases. The germline gives CDR1 ENHRY, CDR2 SYGVKD. This chain's CDR3 is CAISGATVDEQYF. The CDR3 DNA reads as TGTGCCATCAGTGGGGCGACAGTAGACGAGCAGTACTTC.

Notes on this clone: In the same sample, other DNA sequences code for this CDR3. The rearrangement links TRBV7-2 to TRBJ2-1; 8 bases are shared with TRBD2. CDR3 length equals 15 residues. CDR1 SGHTA and CDR2 FQGNSA come from the germline V gene. The V and J ends lost 5 bases and 0 bases, in that order; junction bases with no gene match: 3. CDR3 loop: CASSLSGSSYNEQFF. DNA of the CDR3: TGTGCCAGCAGCCTAAGCGGGAGCTCCTACAATGAGCAGTTCTTC.

The V call is TRBV5-1, the J call TRBJ1-2; tentatively, D is TRBD1 (6 bases). Trimming removed 0 bases from V and 8 bases from J, with 17 bases in between. There are 15 residues in the CDR3. In germline, CDR1 is SGHRS, CDR2 YFSETQ. CDR3 DNA: TGCGCCAGCAGCTTGGGACAGGCCCTCTTCCGGGGCTACACCTTC. Translation gives CASSLGQALFRGYTF. The whole variable domain, filled in from reference TRBV5-1 and TRBJ1-2, reads KAGVTQTPRYLIKTRGQQVTLSCSPISGHRSVSWYQQTPGQGLQFLFEYFSETQRNKGNFPGRFSGRQFSNSRSEMNVSTLELGDSALYLCASSLGQALFRGYTFGSGTRLTVV.

This clone was seen a single time. The chain recombines TRBV4-1 with TRBJ2-5; tentatively, D is TRBD2 (6 bases). The germline V gene encodes CDR1 MGHRA and CDR2 YSYEKL. The CDR3 consists of 14 residues. With 0 bases removed from V and 7 bases from J, the gap between germline ends came to 12 bases. The CDR3 reads CASSQEGRGGTQYF. Here the CDR3 DNA reads TGCGCCAGCAGCCAAGAGGGGCGGGGTGGGACCCAGTACTTC.